This TCR beta chain appears in the sequencing data of a study of cytomegalovirus exposure and HLA in healthy donors. Findings of the study overall: Being productive about 90% or about 30% of the time was typical of most TCR beta V segments in an earlier analysis. Because they were indistinguishable, some V segments, including TRBV6-2 and TRBV6-3, were excluded.

All the people who gave samples were healthy bone marrow donors. Of note for this clone: Its antigen is unknown.

Trimming took 5 bases from V and 7 from J; bases not matched to a gene: 7. The CDR3 covers 14 residues. CDR1 is SGHTA and CDR2 is FQGTGA in the germline V gene. 60 Vbeta and 13 Jbeta primers were used in PCR. Clones were read by immunoSEQ multiplex PCR, and TCRdb kept only the in-frame ones, dropping some. The data show over 130,000 clones, with roughly 77% seen just once and 1.6% held by the top ten. The TCR was taken from a young woman in good health and CMV-seronegative. The V and J genes are TRBV7-3 and TRBJ2-1; TRBD2 matches 8 bases. Sequencing was performed on PBMCs. The CDR3 bases are TGTGCCAGCAGCCCCGGACTAGCAGTAAATGAGCAGTTCTTC. Its protein is CASSPGLAVNEQFF.